A single sample is the source of the 25 T cell receptor beta chains below, sequenced in a study of low-dose radiotherapy and immunotherapy resistance in tumors. The time point: before trial treatment. Both a constant-region primer and a V-primer adapter served to amplify TCRs across 15 to 20 PCR cycles. TCRdb redid the calling of the reads with MiXCR, one entry per CDR3 protein. Of tens of thousands of distinct CDR3 sequences listed, roughly 12% are singletons. The sequencing used PBMCs, collected before treatment. All receptors derive from a female donor with ovarian cancer.

This clonotype was recorded at least ten times. J is TRBJ2-3 and V is TRBV5-4; 8 bases map to TRBD2. V gave up 5 bases and J gave up 5 bases; unmatched junction bases: 16. CDR3 length equals 17 residues. Per the germline V gene, CDR1 is SGHNT and CDR2 is YYREEE (reference sequence). The CDR3 DNA reads TGTGCCAGCAGAACTGCTTTGACGGGAGGGCCCGGAGATACGCAGTATTTT. Encoded protein: CASRTALTGGPGDTQYF.

The gene calls are TRBV9 and TRBJ1-1; unclear D gene. The germline V and J ends were trimmed by 3 bases and 4 bases, with 13 bases remaining between them. Germline assignment: CDR1 SGDLS and CDR2 YYNGEE. CDR3 length: 14 amino acids. This CDR3 reads CASSALVGSTEAFF. CDR3 sequence (DNA): TGTGCCAGCAGCGCTCTCGTTGGGAGCACTGAAGCTTTCTTT. The full variable domain, in which reference TRBV9 and TRBJ1-1 provide the parts outside the CDR3, is DSGVTQTPKHLITATGQRVTLRCSPRSGDLSVYWYQQSLDQGLQFLIQYYNGEERAKGNILERFSAQQFPDLHSELNLSSLELGDSALYFCASSALVGSTEAFFGQGTRLTVV.

The J gene is TRBJ1-3, the V gene TRBV28; D remains ambiguous. V lost 6 bases and J lost 4, with 7 bases in between. The germline V gene has CDR1 MDHEN and CDR2 SYDVKM. The CDR3 spans 12 residues. CDR3 region: CASRALGNTIYF. In nucleotides, the CDR3 is TGTGCCAGCAGGGCGCTCGGAAACACCATATATTTT. Full variable domain (missing parts from reference TRBV28 and TRBJ1-3): DVKVTQSSRYLVKRTGEKVFLECVQDMDHENMFWYRQDPGLGLRLIYFSYDVKMKEKGDIPEGYSVSREKKERFSLILESASTNQTSMYLCASRALGNTIYFGEGSWLTVV.

This clonotype was detected many times. The chain employs TRBV5-1 and TRBJ2-4; D uncertain. The V end was cut by 3 bases, the J end by 8 bases, with 9 bases between. CDR3 size: 12 residues. CDR1 and CDR2 from the germline V gene are SGHRS and YFSETQ. The CDR3 region is CASSSEGDIQYF. The DNA for the CDR3 is TGCGCCAGCAGCTCCGAAGGAGACATTCAGTACTTC.

This clonotype was observed many times. V usage is TRBV5-1 and J usage is TRBJ1-5; D might be TRBD1 (5 bases). CDR3 length: 15 residues. Germline V CDR1 and CDR2: SGHRS, YFSETQ. Trimming removed 0 bases from V and 0 bases from J, with 7 bases in between. The CDR3 loop is CASSLDGGSNQPQHF. The CDR3, as DNA: TGCGCCAGCAGCTTGGATGGGGGTAGCAATCAGCCCCAGCATTTT.

In this sample, this clonotype turned up many times. The chain employs TRBV2 and TRBJ1-1; D is undetermined. Looked up from germline, CDR1 is SNHLY and CDR2 is FYNNEI. Trimming removed 1 base from V and 9 bases from J, with 9 bases in between. The CDR3 has 12 residues. The CDR3 protein is CASSEGLLKAFF. CDR3 sequence (DNA): TGTGCCAGCAGTGAAGGTCTCCTCAAAGCTTTCTTT.

In regard to this clonotype: The junction and the germline gene differ at one end; a read error may be behind it. The chain carries TRBV29-1 and TRBJ2-3; D may correspond to TRBD1 or TRBD2 (6 bases each). The germline CDR1 and CDR2 sequences are SQVTM and ANQGSEA. The CDR3 has 15 amino acids. The CDR3 reads CSTTSMGGRGDTQYF. For the CDR3, the DNA is TGCAGCACCACCAGCATGGGGGGCCGCGGAGATACACAGTATTTT.

The table lists this clonotype with many counts. The gene calls are TRBV12-3 or TRBV12-4 and TRBJ2-3; D might be TRBD2 (6 bases). This CDR3 contains 16 residues. V lost 7 bases and J lost 2, with 19 bases in between. Written as DNA, the CDR3 is TGTGCCAGCAACCCCGGCGTGGGGGGTCTCACAGATACGCAGTATTTT. Translated: CASNPGVGGLTDTQYF.

This clonotype has a handful of counts. This sequence joins TRBV19 and TRBJ2-6; the match to TRBD1 covers 10 bases. V shed 9 bases, J shed 2 bases, and the junction held 13 bases outside the gene matches. The CDR3 runs 18 residues. Germline values: CDR1 LNHDA, CDR2 SQIVND (reference sequence). CDR3 coding DNA: TGTGCCAGCAACGACCCGGGACAGGGGAACCCTGGGGCCAACGTCCTGACTTTC. Its translation: CASNDPGQGNPGANVLTF.

The chain combines TRBV20-1 with TRBJ1-5; a possible D gene is TRBD1 (5 bases). The CDR3 totals 15 residues. Germline V gene sequence: CDR1 DFQATT, CDR2 SNEGSKA (reference sequence). V gave up 0 bases and J gave up 2 bases, with 11 bases separating them. The CDR3 here is CSARDRGRGNQPQHF. DNA for the CDR3: TGCAGTGCTAGAGATCGGGGGAGGGGCAATCAGCCCCAGCATTTT.

This clonotype was observed at least ten times. This chain connects TRBV29-1 to TRBJ2-7; 12 bases are shared with TRBD2. Per germline, CDR1 SQVTM and CDR2 ANQGSEA. Trimming took 6 bases from V and 4 from J; bases not matched to a gene: 4. There are 13 residues in the CDR3. The CDR3 here is CSVDGTSGYEQYF. Written as DNA, the CDR3 is TGCAGCGTGGACGGGACTAGCGGGTACGAGCAGTACTTC.

The chain carries TRBV28 and TRBJ2-1; TRBD1 might be the D (6 bases). This CDR3 is 15 amino acids long. Germline lookup yields CDR1 MDHEN and CDR2 SYDVKM. V was trimmed by 2 bases and J by 6 bases, leaving 14 bases between them. The DNA for the CDR3 is TGTGCCAGCAGTTTAGCAGGGGTTGATACCAATGAGCAGTTCTTC. It yields the protein CASSLAGVDTNEQFF.

This clonotype showed up many times. The J gene is TRBJ1-3, the V gene TRBV30; possible D gene TRBD1, 5 bases. Germline CDR1 and CDR2: GTSNPN and SVGIG (reference sequence). Trimming cost V 1 base and J 2 bases, with 9 bases left between them. This CDR3 comprises 14 residues. CDR3 loop: CAWSDRTTGNTIYF. The CDR3 bases are TGTGCCTGGAGTGATAGGACAACTGGAAACACCATATATTTT.

V gene TRBV18 combines with J gene TRBJ2-1, with 7 nucleotides matching TRBD1. Per the germline V gene, CDR1 is KGHSH and CDR2 is LQKENI. The CDR3 sequence is 18 residues long. V lost 0 bases, J lost 4 bases, and 12 bases stayed unmatched. As DNA, the CDR3 is TGTGCCAGCTCACCACCCCCACAGGGGTCGGCCCTTTACAATGAGCAGTTCTTC. Its translation is CASSPPPQGSALYNEQFF. The complete variable domain, with remaining parts taken from reference TRBV18 and TRBJ2-1, reads NAGVMQNPRHLVRRRGQEARLRCSPMKGHSHVYWYRQLPEEGLKFMVYLQKENIIDESGMPKERFSAEFPKEGPSILRIQQVVRGDSAAYFCASSPPPQGSALYNEQFFGPGTRLTVL.

This clonotype was seen ten or more times. The rearrangement uses TRBV12-3 or TRBV12-4 and TRBJ2-3; unclear D gene. Trimming took off 4 bases at V and 0 bases at J, with 5 bases between the two ends. This CDR3 region has 13 residues. CDR3 in DNA: TGTGCCAGCAGTTCCGGTAGCACAGATACGCAGTATTTT. Protein product: CASSSGSTDTQYF.

This clonotype has at least ten counts. V is TRBV7-9 and J is TRBJ1-1; TRBD1 matches 7 bases. Trimming removed 1 base from V and 1 base from J; junction bases left unmatched: 6. The CDR3 runs to 16 residues. Germline V lookup: CDR1 SEHNR, CDR2 FQNEAQ (reference sequence). The CDR3 spells CASSLVGDRENTEAFF. The CDR3 DNA is TGTGCCAGCAGCTTAGTCGGGGACAGAGAGAACACTGAAGCTTTCTTT.

At least ten counts were recorded for this clonotype. The chain carries TRBV29-1 and TRBJ1-1; D remains unclear. The V end lost 4 bases, the J end lost 6 bases, and 15 bases lay between the germline ends. Germline loops: CDR1 SQVTM, CDR2 ANQGSEA. The CDR3 length is 13 residues. CDR3 nucleotide sequence: TGCAGCGTTGGCGCGTTCGGGTACTCTGAAGCTTTCTTT. Protein sequence: CSVGAFGYSEAFF.

In this sample, this clonotype is medium-sized. V and J are TRBV5-6 and TRBJ2-1; D possibly corresponds to TRBD1 (6 bases). The CDR3 totals 13 residues. Looked up from germline, CDR1 is SGHDT and CDR2 is YYEEEE. Trimming took 4 bases from V and 7 from J, leaving 12 bases between them. For the CDR3, the DNA is TGTGCCAGCAGCCCCCGCAGGGGTAATGAGCAGTTCTTC. Amino acids: CASSPRRGNEQFF.

The chain is built from TRBV28 and TRBJ2-7, with D perhaps being TRBD1 or TRBD2 (6 bases each). Germline CDR1 MDHEN, CDR2 SYDVKM. There are 11 residues in the CDR3. Trimming stripped 3 bases from V and 9 bases from J, with 9 bases between. CDR3 loop: CASSLGGWQYF. The DNA for the CDR3 is TGTGCCAGCAGTTTGGGGGGCTGGCAGTACTTC.

In this sample, this clonotype turned up many times. An end of the junction differs from the germline gene, which may be a read error. The chain recombines TRBV2 with TRBJ2-7; TRBD2 is a possible D gene (6 bases). The CDR3 length is 10 residues. CDR1 and CDR2 (germline): SNHLY, FYNNEI. This CDR3 reads CASSDLGLLF. CDR3 bases: TGTGCCAGCAGTGACTTGGGACTCCTCTTC.

This clonotype was detected ten times or more. An end of the junction does not agree with germline; a read error may underlie this. The chain joins TRBV5-1 to TRBJ2-7, with a possible D match to TRBD1 (5 bases). The CDR3 runs 14 residues. The V gene's germline CDR1 is SGHRS and CDR2 YFSETQ. The CDR3 reads CASSGAGLTYEQYF. The CDR3 DNA sequence: TGTGCCAGCAGTGGGGCCGGTTTAACCTACGAGCAGTACTTC.

This clonotype occurred many times. The chain is built from TRBV18 and TRBJ2-1, with TRBD2 matching 7 bases. Per germline, CDR1 KGHSH and CDR2 LQKENI. The CDR3 extends over 14 amino acids. The V segment lost 4 bases and the J segment 2 bases; nucleotides outside the gene matches: 2. The CDR3 DNA follows: TGTGCCAGCTCACGGGAGGGAACCTACAATGAGCAGTTCTTC. Its translation: CASSREGTYNEQFF.

This clonotype was detected ten times or more. The chain's CDR3 is CASSLGNNYNEQFF. Written as DNA, the CDR3 is TGCGCCAGCAGCTTAGGGAACAACTACAATGAGCAGTTCTTC. This chain joins TRBV5-1 and TRBJ2-1; D remains ambiguous. This CDR3 has 14 amino acids. Between the trimmed V and J ends, which lost 2 bases and 3 bases, there was a span of 9 bases. Germline V gives CDR1 SGHRS, CDR2 YFSETQ.

Ten or more counts support this clonotype. V and J are TRBV2 and TRBJ2-5; D is undetermined. Germline CDR1 SNHLY, CDR2 FYNNEI. This CDR3 is built from 12 residues. Trimming cost V 5 bases and J 4 bases, with 8 bases left between them. CDR3 protein: CASSTLVETQYF. CDR3 sequence (DNA): TGTGCCAGCAGTACCCTGGTAGAGACCCAGTACTTC. The full variable domain, rest sourced from reference TRBV2 and TRBJ2-5, is EPEVTQTPSHQVTQMGQEVILRCVPISNHLYFYWYRQILGQKVEFLVSFYNNEISEKSEIFDDQFSVERPDGSNFTLKIRSTKLEDSAMYFCASSTLVETQYFGPGTRLLVL.

In its sample, this clonotype was seen many times. The V and J genes are TRBV11-1 and TRBJ2-3; TRBD2 is a possible D gene (5 bases). Trimming removed 4 bases at V and 3 bases at J, with 11 bases between. Germline CDR1 and CDR2: SGHAT and FQDESV (reference sequence). The CDR3 runs 14 residues. The CDR3 sequence: CASSWEPLTDTQYF. CDR3 DNA sequence: TGTGCCAGCAGCTGGGAGCCTTTGACAGATACGCAGTATTTT.